The 5 T cell receptor beta chains below were found in one sample sequenced in a study of neurological immune-mediated disorders. TCRdb processed the 5' RACE reads anew with MiXCR; each CDR3 protein has one entry. The table includes about 62,000 distinct CDR3 sequences, under 5.5% detected once. Sequenced material: PBMCs. These receptors were collected from a woman in her forties or fifties with multiple sclerosis.

This clonotype was counted between two and nine times. The chain combines TRBV2 with TRBJ1-1; maybe TRBD1 (5 bases). There are 15 residues in the CDR3. Trimming took off 5 bases at V and 7 bases at J, with 20 bases between the two ends. Germline CDR1 is SNHLY and CDR2 is FYNNEI. DNA for the CDR3: TGTGCCAGCAGTCTCGGACGGACCGGGGCGATTGAAGCTTTCTTT. The encoded protein is CASSLGRTGAIEAFF.

This clonotype appeared many times. The chain has TRBV27 and TRBJ2-7; the D gene is possibly TRBD1 (6 bases). V lost 5 bases and J lost 0, with 14 bases in between. Germline values: CDR1 MNHEY, CDR2 SMNVEV (reference sequence). The CDR3 has 15 residues. CDR3 nucleotides: TGTGCCAGCAGTAAAAGACAGGTTCACTCCTACGAGCAGTACGTC. Protein product: CASSKRQVHSYEQYV.

This clonotype was seen many times. The V call is TRBV5-1, the J call TRBJ2-2; D remains unclear. Germline V gene lookup returns CDR1 SGHRS and CDR2 YFSETQ. Trimming cost V 4 bases and J 4 bases, with 11 bases left between them. The CDR3 sequence is 14 residues long. DNA for the CDR3: TGCGCCAGCAGCATCGACGGTGGCACCGGGGAGCTGTTTTTT. It codes for CASSIDGGTGELFF.

This clonotype occurred many times. This chain joins TRBV7-9 and TRBJ2-1, with TRBD2 identical over 7 bases. V lost 8 bases, J lost 8 bases, and 18 bases stayed unmatched. CDR1 is SEHNR and CDR2 is FQNEAQ in the germline V gene (reference sequence). This CDR3 contains 16 residues. The CDR3 is CASGTEVGTMHHEQFF. DNA of the CDR3: TGTGCCAGCGGTACCGAGGTCGGGACTATGCACCATGAGCAGTTCTTC.

This clonotype was counted ten times or more. The V and J genes are TRBV28 and TRBJ2-5; TRBD2 agrees at 8 bases. CDR1 and CDR2 (germline): MDHEN, SYDVKM. Germline trimming cut 7 bases from V and 0 bases from J; bases unmatched to any gene: 4. The CDR3 runs to 14 residues. CDR3 sequence: CASKGGGYQETQYF. The CDR3 nucleotides are TGTGCCAGCAAGGGCGGGGGGTACCAAGAGACCCAGTACTTC. The full variable domain, with the rest looked up from reference TRBV28 and TRBJ2-5, is DVKVTQSSRYLVKRTGEKVFLECVQDMDHENMFWYRQDPGLGLRLIYFSYDVKMKEKGDIPEGYSVSREKKERFSLILESASTNQTSMYLCASKGGGYQETQYFGPGTRLLVL.